Below, 7 T cell receptor beta chains from the same sample are listed, as sequenced in a study of blood T cells in healthy people across ages. Using a J-beta primer mix together with a sample-barcoded 5' primer, a second PCR was run for roughly 7 to 11 cycles. TCRdb re-derived calls from the 5' RACE reads in MiXCR, one entry per CDR3 protein. The repertoire holds 1.5 million to 2 million distinct CDR3 sequences, with approximately 28% as singletons. Sequenced: blood. Receptors originate from a woman in her twenties or thirties in good health.

In the case of this clonotype: This could be a read error, since a much larger clone is one nucleotide away. The chain carries TRBV29-1 and TRBJ2-4, with 7 bases matching TRBD1. The CDR3 consists of 13 residues. Germline CDR1 is SQVTM and CDR2 is ANQGSEA. After removal of 3 bases from V and 13 bases from J, the junction contained 12 bases not matched to a gene. CDR3 in DNA: TGCAGCGTTGAGGGACAGAGTCCCTACAAGCAGTACTTC. It specifies CSVEGQSPYKQYF.

The sample holds many counts of this clonotype. The chain recombines TRBV7-2 with TRBJ2-7; a weak D match, TRBD1 (6 bases). Trimming pared 5 bases from V and 4 bases from J, leaving 12 bases between. The CDR3 is 13 residues long. Germline V gene data show CDR1 as SGHTA and CDR2 as FQGNSA. This CDR3 reads CASSKDRKYEQYF. As DNA, the CDR3 is TGTGCCAGCAGCAAGGACAGAAAATACGAGCAGTACTTC.

The V and J genes are TRBV20-1 and TRBJ2-3; 10 bases are a match to TRBD2. Germline V gene data show CDR1 as DFQATT and CDR2 as SNEGSKA (reference sequence). V was clipped by 5 bases and J by 2 bases; unmatched bases: 4. The CDR3 contains 14 residues. CDR3 nucleotide sequence: TGCAGTGCTCAACTAGCGGGGAACACAGATACGCAGTATTTT. It translates to CSAQLAGNTDTQYF.

The sample holds one count of this clonotype. The rearrangement uses TRBV20-1 and TRBJ2-3; 9 positions agree with TRBD1. This CDR3 comprises 15 residues. Per germline, CDR1 DFQATT and CDR2 SNEGSKA (reference sequence). V lost 0 bases to trimming and J lost 5 bases; unmatched junction nucleotides: 6. The CDR3 loop reads CSARDRDRDRDTQYF. CDR3 bases: TGCAGTGCTAGAGATCGGGACAGGGATCGAGATACGCAGTATTTT.

This clonotype was seen a few times. V usage is TRBV6-5 and J usage is TRBJ2-1, with D possibly TRBD1 on 5 matching bases. Trimming stripped 7 bases from V and 12 bases from J, with 13 bases between. Germline-derived CDR1 and CDR2 are MNHEY and SVGAGI. There are 11 residues in the CDR3. CDR3 bases: TGTGCCAGCACCCAGGGCCGTATGCAGTTCTTC. Translating it yields CASTQGRMQFF.

This clonotype was seen many times. This sequence joins TRBV20-1 and TRBJ2-5; the D gene is possibly TRBD2 (5 bases). Germline CDR1 is DFQATT and CDR2 is SNEGSKA (reference sequence). V lost 2 bases, J lost 5 bases, and 12 bases lay in between. The CDR3 consists of 13 residues. The CDR3 bases are TGCAGTGCTAGATATGAGGGCCTGGAGACCCAGTACTTC. Residues: CSARYEGLETQYF.

This clonotype was picked up many times. The chain joins TRBV2 to TRBJ2-5; the D gene could be TRBD1 or TRBD2 (5 bases each). The length of the CDR3 is 11 residues. Between the trimmed V and J ends, which lost 7 bases and 5 bases, there was a span of 8 bases. Germline lookup yields CDR1 SNHLY and CDR2 FYNNEI. In DNA form, the CDR3 reads TGTGCCAGCAATGAGGGGGAGACCCAGTACTTC. Translating gives CASNEGETQYF.